A selection of T cell receptor beta chains follows, all from one sample in a study of cytomegalovirus exposure and HLA in healthy donors. Here immunoSEQ multiplex PCR was the method, and the copy in TCRdb shows in-frame clones only, minus some. This sample has a few hundred thousand clones, with roughly 91% found just once. Material for sequencing was PBMCs. The receptor source for this set is a girl aged 2 to 10 in good health and CMV-seronegative. CDR3s include the opening cysteine and the closing phenylalanine or tryptophan. Fields, in order: D gene, CDR3 length, J gene, clone size, V gene, CDR3 protein, CDR3 DNA. The D gene is left open where the match is weak. Expanded clones are given a class, and other clones once, few, many or no size at all.

>-|19|TRBJ1-2|-|TRBV18
CASSPPAGDQEGDYYGYTF
TGTGCCAGCTCACCACCGGCAGGGGATCAAGAAGGGGATTACTATGGCTACACCTTC
>TRBD2|14|TRBJ2-7|-|TRBV14
CASSLLAGAYEQYF
TGTGCCAGCAGCCTACTAGCGGGTGCCTACGAGCAGTACTTC
>TRBD2|16|TRBJ2-1|-|TRBV6-6
CASSYSGGSGAAGQFF
TGTGCCAGCAGTTACTCGGGCGGGAGTGGGGCAGCTGGGCAGTTCTTC
>-|14|TRBJ1-1|-|TRBV5-6
CASSLLRMNTEAFF
TGTGCCAGCAGCCTGCTGCGGATGAACACTGAAGCTTTCTTT
>-|17|TRBJ2-7|-|TRBV2
CASSEASGTSVLYEQYF
TGTGCCAGCAGTGAAGCTTCCGGGACATCAGTGTTATACGAGCAGTACTTC
>-|13|TRBJ1-1|-|TRBV13
CASSLGRGPEAFF
TGTGCCAGCAGCTTAGGCCGTGGGCCTGAAGCTTTCTTT
>TRBD1|16|TRBJ1-2|-|TRBV5-6
CASSGIPGQGGTGYTF
TGTGCCAGCAGCGGCATCCCGGGACAGGGTGGTACAGGCTACACCTTC
>-|14|TRBJ1-2|-|TRBV18
CASSPPNREYGYTF
TGTGCCAGCTCACCACCGAACAGGGAGTATGGCTACACCTTC
>-|12|TRBJ1-2|-|TRBV6-1
CASRGVDYGYTF
TGTGCCAGCAGAGGGGTGGACTATGGCTACACCTTC
>TRBD2|13|TRBJ2-1|-|TRBV27
CASTYRAGIEQFF
TGTGCCAGCACTTATCGAGCGGGAATTGAGCAGTTCTTC
>TRBD1|18|TRBJ1-5|-|TRBV12-5
CAALQGARFGPSNQPQHF
TGTGCTGCCCTTCAGGGGGCGAGGTTCGGCCCGAGCAATCAGCCCCAGCATTTT
>TRBD2|13|TRBJ2-1|-|TRBV5-1
CASSLSTSSGQFF
TGCGCCAGCAGCTTGTCGACTAGCTCGGGGCAGTTCTTC
>-|14|TRBJ2-7|-|TRBV2
CASSEEAGRAEQYF
TGTGCCAGCAGTGAAGAAGCAGGCCGAGCCGAGCAGTACTTC
>-|15|TRBJ2-5|once|TRBV30
CAWSGPRGAQETQYF
TGTGCCTGGAGCGGACCCAGGGGGGCCCAAGAGACCCAGTACTTC
>TRBD1|16|TRBJ1-1|-|TRBV30
CACPILTGGDGTEAFF
TGTGCCTGCCCCATTCTCACAGGGGGCGACGGCACTGAAGCTTTCTTT
>-|17|TRBJ1-1|-|TRBV11-2
CASSLGETGMEFTEAFF
TGTGCCAGCAGCTTAGGTGAAACAGGGATGGAGTTCACTGAAGCTTTCTTT
>-|15|TRBJ1-1|-|TRBV5-1
CASSLKAGTNTEAFF
TGCGCCAGCAGCTTGAAAGCAGGTACGAACACTGAAGCTTTCTTT
>TRBD1|14|TRBJ2-7|-|TRBV9
CASSVGDRGYEQYF
TGTGCCAGCAGCGTAGGGGACAGGGGCTACGAGCAGTACTTC
>-|15|TRBJ1-6|-|TRBV27
CASSPKGSYNSPLHF
TGTGCCAGCAGTCCCAAGGGGTCCTATAATTCACCCCTCCACTTT
>-|14|TRBJ2-2|-|TRBV29-1
CSVEGQGGTGELFF
TGCAGCGTTGAAGGCCAGGGTGGCACCGGGGAGCTGTTTTTT
>-|14|TRBJ2-7|once|TRBV12-5
CASGLGAPSYEQYF
TGTGCTAGTGGTTTGGGCGCCCCGAGCTACGAGCAGTACTTC
>TRBD2|19|TRBJ2-3|once|TRBV5-1
CASSPGLAGTRAFTDTQYF
TGCGCCAGCAGCCCCGGACTAGCGGGGACGCGGGCTTTCACAGATACGCAGTATTTT
>TRBD2|15|TRBJ2-5|-|TRBV6-5
CASRRTSGVQETQYF
TGTGCCAGCAGACGGACTAGCGGGGTACAAGAGACCCAGTACTTC
>-|15|TRBJ2-5|-|TRBV6-5
CASSPGRTYQETQYF
TGTGCCAGCAGTCCCGGAAGGACATACCAAGAGACCCAGTACTTC
>-|11|TRBJ1-6|-|TRBV6-1
CASSPPGTLHF
TGTGCCAGCAGCCCCCCCGGGACCCTCCACTTT
>TRBD2|15|TRBJ2-7|-|TRBV5-8
CASSQVTSGSYEQYF
TGTGCCAGCAGCCAGGTGACTAGCGGGAGTTACGAGCAGTACTTC
>-|13|TRBJ1-6|-|TRBV19
CASSDSYGSPLHF
TGTGCCAGTAGCGACTCATATGGGTCACCCCTCCACTTT
>TRBD1|16|TRBJ1-6|-|TRBV18
CASSPVGQGVSSPLHF
TGTGCCAGCTCACCAGTAGGCCAGGGGGTTTCTTCACCCCTCCACTTT
>TRBD1|16|TRBJ2-7|-|TRBV13
CASSSPGQGRIYEQYF
TGTGCCAGCAGCTCCCCGGGACAGGGTAGGATCTACGAGCAGTACTTC
>-|14|TRBJ2-2|-|TRBV5-5
CASSLTGDTGELFF
TGTGCCAGCAGCTTGACCGGGGACACCGGGGAGCTGTTTTTT
>TRBD2|14|TRBJ2-5|-|TRBV29-1
CSASAGGPLETQYF
TGCAGCGCCTCAGCGGGGGGGCCTTTGGAGACCCAGTACTTC
>-|13|TRBJ1-1|few|TRBV6-1
CASSERRPYEAFF
TGTGCCAGCAGTGAAAGGAGGCCCTATGAAGCTTTCTTT
>TRBD1|14|TRBJ1-6|-|TRBV7-9
CASSQTGIDSPLHF
TGTGCCAGCAGCCAGACAGGGATCGATTCACCCCTCCACTTT
>-|13|TRBJ2-4|-|TRBV5-6
CASRKWGEDIQYF
TGTGCCAGCAGAAAATGGGGGGAGGACATTCAGTACTTC
>-|13|TRBJ1-2|-|TRBV27
CASSLTANYGYTF
TGTGCCAGCAGTTTAACAGCAAACTATGGCTACACCTTC
>-|14|TRBJ2-7|-|TRBV7-9
CASSLLVSPYEQYF
TGTGCCAGCAGCTTACTGGTTAGCCCTTACGAGCAGTACTTC
>TRBD2|15|TRBJ2-5|-|TRBV27
CASRAGLAGEETQYF
TGTGCCAGCAGGGCGGGACTAGCGGGGGAAGAGACCCAGTACTTC
>TRBD2|16|TRBJ2-7|-|TRBV7-9
CSSSSLTSGVPYEQYF
TGTTCCAGCAGCTCACTAACTAGCGGGGTACCCTACGAGCAGTACTTC
>-|15|TRBJ2-5|-|TRBV30
CAWSGTLSGIETQYF
TGTGCCTGGAGCGGCACCCTCTCAGGGATAGAGACCCAGTACTTC
>-|15|TRBJ2-3|-|TRBV11-2
CASSLARAITDTQYF
TGTGCCAGCAGCTTAGCCAGGGCCATCACAGATACGCAGTATTTT
>-|14|TRBJ1-2|-|TRBV7-2
CASSLDTATRGYTF
TGTGCCAGCAGCTTAGATACGGCCACGAGGGGCTACACCTTC
>-|16|TRBJ2-7|-|TRBV14
CASSQGQMTRTYEQYF
TGTGCCAGCAGCCAAGGCCAAATGACTCGTACCTACGAGCAGTACTTC
>-|16|TRBJ2-1|-|TRBV6-1
CASSGTDITSYNEQFF
TGTGCCAGCAGTGGAACCGACATAACCTCCTACAATGAGCAGTTCTTC